Below are 14 T cell receptor beta chains sequenced from a single sample in a study of CD8+ T cells in alopecia areata. RNA extraction and reverse transcription yielded cDNA as sequencing template. Produced via immunoSEQ multiplex PCR; TCRdb's table is partial and in-frame only. The profile shows about 150,000 clones, around 50% of them singletons. What was sequenced was CD4+ T cells sorted from blood. These receptors originate from a human donor with alopecia areata.

The chain uses TRBV9 and TRBJ2-3; D unresolved. CDR1 SGDLS and CDR2 YYNGEE come from the germline V gene. This CDR3 has 15 amino acids. V shed 1 base and J shed 4 bases, with 13 bases lying between them. This CDR3 reads CASSVQAVGADTQYF. Here the CDR3 DNA reads TGTGCCAGCAGCGTACAGGCGGTGGGCGCAGATACGCAGTATTTT.

This clone showed up just once. The chain carries TRBV5-1 and TRBJ2-6; D is unclear. The CDR3 has 17 amino acids. CDR1 is SGHRS, CDR2 YFSETQ, per germline. Trimming cost V 1 base and J 0 bases, with 11 bases left between them. CDR3 DNA sequence: TGCGCCAGCAGCTTGTTATCAGGTTACTCTGGGGCCAACGTCCTGACTTTC. Encoded protein: CASSLLSGYSGANVLTF.

This clone was detected only a few times. The V and J genes are TRBV2 and TRBJ1-5; the D is unclear. The CDR3 sequence is 14 residues long. From germline, CDR1 is SNHLY and CDR2 FYNNEI. Trimming took off 2 bases at V and 4 bases at J, with 9 bases between the two ends. Here the CDR3 DNA reads TGTGCCAGCAGTGAAAGTGGACGGAATCAGCCCCAGCATTTT. Amino acid sequence: CASSESGRNQPQHF.

This chain joins TRBV19 and TRBJ2-7; D possibly corresponds to TRBD1 (5 bases). The V end was cut by 10 bases, the J end by 0 bases, with 7 bases between. There are 11 residues in the CDR3. CDR1 LNHDA and CDR2 SQIVND come from the germline V gene (reference sequence). In DNA form, the CDR3 reads TGTGCCACAGGACACTCCTACGAGCAGTACTTC. Translated, it gives CATGHSYEQYF.

This clone was counted a single time. V and J are TRBV7-3 and TRBJ2-3, with 9 bases fitting TRBD2. This CDR3 region has 18 residues. Trimming removed 5 bases from V and 0 bases from J; junction bases left unmatched: 12. Germline V gene data show CDR1 as SGHTA and CDR2 as FQGTGA. CDR3 region: CASSRWASGKPSTDTQYF. CDR3 in DNA: TGTGCCAGCAGCCGGTGGGCTAGCGGGAAGCCTAGCACAGATACGCAGTATTTT.

This chain links TRBV29-1 with TRBJ2-1, with 13 bases matching TRBD2. The CDR3 is 16 amino acids. Germline CDR1 SQVTM, CDR2 ANQGSEA. J lost 8 bases, V lost 6 bases, and 13 bases had no gene match. The CDR3 protein is CSVTRLAGGHHDEQFF. Written as DNA, the CDR3 is TGCAGCGTGACCCGACTAGCGGGAGGCCATCACGATGAGCAGTTCTTC.

This chain uses TRBV9 with TRBJ1-3, with no clear D. The CDR3 has 15 residues. CDR1 is SGDLS and CDR2 is YYNGEE in the germline V gene. V was pared by 3 bases and J by 4 bases, with 14 bases between. In DNA, the CDR3 is TGTGCCAGCAGCGCCCAATCTATCGCCGGAAACACCATATATTTT. Amino acids: CASSAQSIAGNTIYF. Full variable domain (missing parts from reference TRBV9 and TRBJ1-3): DSGVTQTPKHLITATGQRVTLRCSPRSGDLSVYWYQQSLDQGLQFLIQYYNGEERAKGNILERFSAQQFPDLHSELNLSSLELGDSALYFCASSAQSIAGNTIYFGEGSWLTVV.

For this clone: At one end, the junction sequence differs from germline, possibly due to a read error. The chain combines TRBV6-5 with TRBJ2-5, with D possibly matching TRBD1 (6 bases). The CDR3 sequence is 13 residues long. Per germline, CDR1 MNHEY and CDR2 SVGAGI. The chain's CDR3 is CASSTGYQGTQYF. As DNA, the CDR3 is TGTGCCAGCAGCACAGGGTATCAAGGGACCCAGTACTTC.

The genes are TRBV29-1 and TRBJ2-5; D perhaps matches TRBD2 (6 bases). Trimming stripped 5 bases from V and 4 bases from J, with 14 bases between. This CDR3 is 13 amino acids long. Germline V gives CDR1 SQVTM, CDR2 ANQGSEA. The CDR3 is CSVKTRLLETQYF. CDR3 nucleotides: TGCAGCGTTAAGACTAGGCTATTAGAGACCCAGTACTTC.

This clone has only a few counts. This chain links TRBV2 with TRBJ2-1; no clear D gene. Per germline, CDR1 SNHLY and CDR2 FYNNEI. The CDR3 runs 13 residues. V gave up 8 bases and J gave up 2 bases, with 10 bases separating them. The DNA for the CDR3 is TGTGCCAGCGGTCTCCCGCCCTACAATGAGCAGTTCTTC. This codes for CASGLPPYNEQFF. The full variable domain, completed using reference TRBV2 and TRBJ2-1, is EPEVTQTPSHQVTQMGQEVILRCVPISNHLYFYWYRQILGQKVEFLVSFYNNEISEKSEIFDDQFSVERPDGSNFTLKIRSTKLEDSAMYFCASGLPPYNEQFFGPGTRLTVL.

This clone has a handful of counts. The chain uses TRBV15 and TRBJ2-3; D could derive from TRBD1 or TRBD2 (5 bases each). Germline CDR1 reads LNHNV; CDR2 reads YYDKDF (reference sequence). The CDR3 has 16 residues. The V gene lost 3 bases and the J gene lost 1 base, with 14 bases spanning the gap. For the CDR3, the DNA is TGTGCCACCAGCAGCCTCGTTGGGGGACGCACAGATACGCAGTATTTT. Amino acid sequence: CATSSLVGGRTDTQYF.

The table lists this clone with a few counts. The chain is built from TRBV28 and TRBJ2-5, with 12 bases aligning to TRBD1. CDR3 length: 15 amino acids. From germline, CDR1 is MDHEN and CDR2 SYDVKM. V was pared by 7 bases and J by 4 bases, with 7 bases of the junction left unmatched. CDR3 residues: CASNPGQGAGETQYF. The CDR3 bases are TGTGCCAGCAACCCGGGACAGGGGGCAGGAGAGACCCAGTACTTC.

The chain couples TRBV27 to TRBJ2-3; no definite D call. Per the germline V gene, CDR1 is MNHEY and CDR2 is SMNVEV (reference sequence). V was clipped by 1 base and J by 4 bases, with 9 bases between them. The CDR3 runs 14 residues. Here the CDR3 DNA reads TGTGCCAGCAGTTTATTTCTAGTGGCAGATACGCAGTATTTT. It specifies CASSLFLVADTQYF.

The CDR3 coding sequence is TGTGCCAGTATTAGCGGGGGAATCACTGGGGCCAACGTCCTGACTTTC. It yields the protein CASISGGITGANVLTF. The chain couples TRBV19 to TRBJ2-6; 9 bases line up with TRBD2. V was clipped by 7 bases and J by 2 bases; unmatched bases: 6. The CDR3 is 16 amino acids. The V gene's germline CDR1 is LNHDA and CDR2 SQIVND (reference sequence). The full variable domain, completed using reference TRBV19 and TRBJ2-6, is DGGITQSPKYLFRKEGQNVTLSCEQNLNHDAMYWYRQDPGQGLRLIYYSQIVNDFQKGDIAEGYSVSREKKESFPLTVTSAQKNPTAFYLCASISGGITGANVLTFGAGSRLTVL.